A selection of T cell receptor beta chains follows, all from one sample in a study of cytotoxic CD8 clonotypes in ibrutinib-treated CLL. Using immunoSEQ multiplex PCR, the repertoire was profiled, and TCRdb retains in-frame clones only, with some absent. Altogether roughly 330,000 clones are present, 67% being singletons, with the ten largest covering around 6.6%. Sequencing used PBMCs, obtained after 36 months of ibrutinib treatment. The receptors derive from a human donor with chronic lymphocytic leukemia. Both conserved end residues are part of each CDR3. D genes are given only for firm matches. Not all rows give a size; the values are once, few, many and, for expanded clones, a class.

-,TRBV7-2,TRBJ2-3,-,TGTGCCAGCAGCTTAGGATTGGGGACCGTTTTAGATACGCAGTATTTT,CASSLGLGTVLDTQYF
-,TRBV10-3,TRBJ1-2,-,TGTGCCATCAGGGACTCTGAGGGATACACCTTC,CAIRDSEGYTF
TRBD1,TRBV7-9,TRBJ2-3,-,TGTGCCAGCAGCCCATGGACAGGCCTCCGCACAGATACGCAGTATTTT,CASSPWTGLRTDTQYF
-,TRBV5-1,TRBJ2-7,-,TGCGCCAGCAGCTTTTCAGGGGGAGGCGTCTCCTACGAGCAGTACTTC,CASSFSGGGVSYEQYF
-,TRBV2,TRBJ2-5,few,TGTGCCAGCATCTACCAAGAGACCCAGTACTTC,CASIYQETQYF
TRBD1,TRBV25-1,TRBJ1-6,-,TGTGCCAGCAGTACACAGGGGGCGGTCTATAATTCACCCCTCCACTTT,CASSTQGAVYNSPLHF
-,TRBV12-5,TRBJ2-7,-,TGTGCTAGTGGTCCCCCGACAGCACTCTCCTACGAGCAGTACTTC,CASGPPTALSYEQYF
-,TRBV9,TRBJ2-7,-,TGTGCCAGCAGCGTATACCCAGGGACTTACGAGCAGTACTTC,CASSVYPGTYEQYF
-,TRBV15,TRBJ2-1,-,TGTGCCACCAGCCCTACGTACAATGAGCAGTTCTTC,CATSPTYNEQFF
TRBD2,TRBV29-1,TRBJ2-1,-,TGCAGCGCCGCCTCTCGCGGGGGGGCCATAAATGAGCAGTTCTTC,CSAASRGGAINEQFF
-,TRBV5-1,TRBJ2-7,-,TGCGCCAGCAGCCCCGGTTGGAGCTACGAGCAGTACTTC,CASSPGWSYEQYF
-,TRBV11-2,TRBJ2-3,-,TGTGCCAGCAGCTTAGTACTTAGCGGCCGAGCCACAGATACGCAGTATTTT,CASSLVLSGRATDTQYF
-,TRBV29-1,TRBJ2-1,-,TGCAGCGGGGCATCAGATTCGCCCAATGAGCAGTTCTTC,CSGASDSPNEQFF
-,TRBV2,TRBJ1-4,few,TGTGCCAGCAGGGGGATCCGGGACGGAAATGAAAAACTGTTTTTT,CASRGIRDGNEKLFF
TRBD1,TRBV7-2,TRBJ2-1,-,TGTGCCAGCAGCCCGGACAGGGGGCGTTCAGGCGAGCAGTTCTTC,CASSPDRGRSGEQFF
TRBD2,TRBV25-1,TRBJ2-1,-,TGTGCCAGCAGTGAACCAGGACTAGCGGACAATGAGCAGTTCTTC,CASSEPGLADNEQFF
-,TRBV5-6,TRBJ2-4,-,TGTGCCAGCAGCTTCTCTGGGCAGGGGCCCAAGTACTTC,CASSFSGQGPKYF
TRBD1,TRBV5-1,TRBJ1-1,few,TGCGCCAGCAGCTTCGAAACAGGGGGGATGAACACTGAAGCTTTCTTT,CASSFETGGMNTEAFF
-,TRBV7-6,TRBJ1-1,once,TGTGCCAGCAGCCCCCGTTCGGCGTTGAACACTGAAGCTTTCTTT,CASSPRSALNTEAFF
TRBD1,TRBV2,TRBJ1-4,-,TGTGCAGCGACAGGGGAGGGTTATGAAAAACTGTTTTTT,CAATGEGYEKLFF
-,TRBV7-8,TRBJ1-6,-,TGTGCCAGCAGCTTAACAGGCGGTTCACCCCTCCACTTT,CASSLTGGSPLHF
TRBD2,TRBV2,TRBJ2-2,-,TGTGCCAGCAGTGAGAGGGAGGGATACCTCCCGAACACCGGGGAGCTGTTTTTT,CASSEREGYLPNTGELFF
-,TRBV13,TRBJ1-1,-,TGTGCCAGCAGGCTGGTCAGATCGAACACTGAAGCTTTCTTT,CASRLVRSNTEAFF
-,TRBV28,TRBJ2-1,once,TGTGCCAGCAGTTCCGACCCTCTCGCCAATGAGCAGTTCTTC,CASSSDPLANEQFF
TRBD1,TRBV23-1,TRBJ2-2,once,TGCGCCAGCAGTCAATTGACAGGGGTCAAATCAGGCACCGGGGAGCTGTTTTTT,CASSQLTGVKSGTGELFF
TRBD1,TRBV18,TRBJ2-2,-,TGTGCCAGCTCACAGGGGACAGGGGTCGCCGGGGAGCTGTTTTTT,CASSQGTGVAGELFF
-,TRBV11-3,TRBJ2-1,-,TGTGCCAGCAGCTTAGGGGGCGGAATCAATGAGCAGTTCTTC,CASSLGGGINEQFF
TRBD2,TRBV4-3,TRBJ2-7,-,TGCGCCAGCAGCCAGGAGACTAGCGGCTACGAGCAGTACTTC,CASSQETSGYEQYF
-,TRBV5-1,TRBJ1-1,-,TGCGCCAGCAGCTTGGTGATGGGGTTGGCAGGTGAAGCTTTCTTT,CASSLVMGLAGEAFF
TRBD1,TRBV7-3,TRBJ1-2,-,TGTGCCAGCAGCTGGGCGGGACAGGGTAACTATGGCTACACCTTC,CASSWAGQGNYGYTF
-,TRBV4-1,TRBJ2-6,-,TGCGCCAGCAGCCAAGCCGGGTCGGGGGCCAACGTCCTGACTTTC,CASSQAGSGANVLTF
-,TRBV2,TRBJ1-1,-,TGTGCCAGCAGGGATCTTCGCCAGAACACTGAAGCTTTCTTT,CASRDLRQNTEAFF
-,TRBV7-8,TRBJ1-2,-,TGTGCCAGCAGCTTCGACAGAGAGGGAGGCTACACCTTC,CASSFDREGGYTF
-,TRBV7-9,TRBJ1-2,-,TGTGCCAGCAGCTCCGCTGGAGGGGGAGGCATAGGTGGCTACACCTTC,CASSSAGGGGIGGYTF
-,TRBV6-5,TRBJ1-2,-,TGTGCCAGCTCTACAGATGGGGGCGGGTTTGGCTACACCTTC,CASSTDGGGFGYTF
TRBD1,TRBV13,TRBJ2-7,few,TGTGCCAGCAGCCTAGGACAGGGCTACCCCTACGAGCAGTACTTC,CASSLGQGYPYEQYF
TRBD2,TRBV9,TRBJ2-3,few,TGTGCCAGCACCCCGTCCCCGGCGGGGGGGCGGGCAGATACGCAGTATTTT,CASTPSPAGGRADTQYF
-,TRBV21-1,TRBJ1-3,-,TGTGCCAGCAATAAGACAGGGGGCAGAAACACCATATATTTT,CASNKTGGRNTIYF
-,TRBV5-1,TRBJ2-3,-,TGCGCCAGCCTCGGATCACGGTGGGACACAGATACGCAGTATTTT,CASLGSRWDTDTQYF
-,TRBV5-4,TRBJ2-3,-,TGTGCCAGCAACCCTTGGCCAAACGCAGATACGCAGTATTTT,CASNPWPNADTQYF
-,TRBV27,TRBJ2-3,-,TGTGCCAGCAGTTTATACCCAGATACGCAGTATTTT,CASSLYPDTQYF
-,TRBV9,TRBJ2-7,-,TGTGCCAGCAGCGTAGCTGGGCCGGCAGAGCAGTACTTC,CASSVAGPAEQYF
TRBD1,TRBV5-1,TRBJ2-2,-,TGCGCCAGCAGCGTCGCAGCAGGGGGAGCGAACACCGGGGAGCTGTTTTTT,CASSVAAGGANTGELFF
-,TRBV10-1,TRBJ2-4,-,TGCGCCAGCAGTGACTCGCGGGGCACGAAAAACATTCAGTACTTC,CASSDSRGTKNIQYF
-,TRBV15,TRBJ1-1,-,TGTGCCACCAGCAGAGAGGGGTTTACTGAAGCTTTCTTT,CATSREGFTEAFF
-,TRBV7-9,TRBJ2-3,-,TGTGCCAGCAGCTCAAGTTTCTCAGATACGCAGTATTTT,CASSSSFSDTQYF
-,TRBV7-9,TRBJ2-7,-,TGTGCCAGCAGCGTGGGACACTTACCCTACGAGCAGTACTTC,CASSVGHLPYEQYF
-,TRBV27,TRBJ2-7,-,TGTGCCAGCGCAACCACCGGCGCGCAGTACTTC,CASATTGAQYF
-,TRBV13,TRBJ1-2,few,TGTGCCAGCACCCCGATGGGGGGGGCTAAGGGCTACACCTTC,CASTPMGGAKGYTF
TRBD1,TRBV4-1,TRBJ1-2,-,TGCGCCAGCAGCCACTTGGGACAGGGGGCAAGGGGCTACACCTTC,CASSHLGQGARGYTF
-,TRBV18,TRBJ2-4,-,TGTGCCAGCTCACCAGGACCACAGGCTGCGGGCCAAAACATTCAGTACTTC,CASSPGPQAAGQNIQYF
-,TRBV27,TRBJ2-7,-,TGTGCCAGCAGTTTTTCAGGGGGGGGTCCCTACGAGCAGTACTTC,CASSFSGGGPYEQYF
-,TRBV9,TRBJ1-3,-,TGTGCCAGCAGCGTAGGTAAGGGGCGAAACGCTGGAAACACCATATATTTT,CASSVGKGRNAGNTIYF
-,TRBV5-1,TRBJ1-3,-,TGCGCCAGCAGCCCCCGGGGAGCCGACACCATATATTTT,CASSPRGADTIYF
-,TRBV9,TRBJ1-3,-,TGTGCCAGCAGCGTAGGCGAGGGAAACACCATATATTTT,CASSVGEGNTIYF
TRBD1,TRBV10-3,TRBJ1-2,few,TGTGCCATCAGATCATACCGGGACAGGTCGATTGGCTACACCTTC,CAIRSYRDRSIGYTF
TRBD1,TRBV5-4,TRBJ1-3,-,TGTGCCAGCAGTGGAATGACAGGGTCTGGAAACACCATATATTTT,CASSGMTGSGNTIYF
-,TRBV6-1,TRBJ1-2,-,TGTGCCAGCAGTGAACTTACAGGGAGGTCCCACTTTAACTATGGCTACACCTTC,CASSELTGRSHFNYGYTF
-,TRBV9,TRBJ2-2,-,TGTGCCAGCAGCCCAGGGGTGTTCACCGGGGAGCTGTTTTTT,CASSPGVFTGELFF
TRBD1,TRBV5-1,TRBJ1-2,-,TGCGCCAGCAGCCCCAACAGGGGGCGCGGAGAAGGCTACACCTTC,CASSPNRGRGEGYTF